The rows below give T cell receptor beta chains drawn from one sample of a study of molecular identifiers for immune sequencing clone quantification. TCRdb passed the PCR reads through MiXCR, listing each CDR3 protein once. The sample has about 640,000 distinct CDR3 sequences; about 20% are singletons. Material: naive CD8+ T cells from blood, with Jurkat cell RNA spiked in. These receptors were collected from a human donor in good health. Some libraries in this study had Jurkat cell RNA spiked in. The CDR3 runs from the conserved cysteine through the conserved F or W. Each record gives: V gene, clone size, D gene, J gene, CDR3 protein, CDR3 DNA. D genes are given only for firm matches. The listing skips clone size in some rows; elsewhere it reads once, few, many or a size class.

>TRBV5-6|few|-|TRBJ2-1
CASSTDKLPYNEQFF
TGTGCCAGCAGCACGGACAAGCTCCCCTACAATGAGCAGTTCTTC
>TRBV4-3|many|-|TRBJ2-7
CASSQDSGSAYEQYF
TGCGCCAGCAGCCAAGATTCTGGCAGTGCCTACGAGCAGTACTTC
>TRBV7-2|few|TRBD2|TRBJ2-7
CASSFLLAGQNYEQYF
TGTGCCAGCAGCTTTCTACTAGCGGGGCAAAACTACGAGCAGTACTTC
>TRBV27|many|TRBD1|TRBJ2-3
CASSFLRPTGIPPDTQYF
TGTGCCAGCAGTTTTCTCCGGCCGACAGGGATTCCCCCAGATACGCAGTATTTT
>TRBV7-6|many|TRBD1|TRBJ2-2
CASSSGTGTGELFF
TGTGCCAGCAGCTCTGGGACAGGGACCGGGGAGCTGTTTTTT
>TRBV3-1|many|-|TRBJ1-1
CASSQDTNWAAFF
TGTGCCAGCAGCCAAGATACTAATTGGGCAGCTTTCTTT
>TRBV28|many|-|TRBJ1-4
CASSPPPTIATNEKLFF
TGTGCCAGCAGCCCCCCTCCGACTATTGCAACTAATGAAAAACTGTTTTTT
>TRBV20-1|many|TRBD2|TRBJ2-3
CSAWMAGDPDTQYF
TGCAGTGCCTGGATGGCGGGAGACCCAGATACGCAGTATTTT
>TRBV28|many|-|TRBJ2-1
CASRLGGAGTYNEQFF
TGTGCCAGCAGGCTAGGTGGGGCCGGCACCTACAATGAGCAGTTCTTC
>TRBV12-3/TRBV12-4|few|TRBD2|TRBJ2-2
CASSLIAGGPGELFF
TGTGCCAGCAGCCTAATAGCGGGAGGCCCCGGGGAGCTGTTTTTT
>TRBV6-6|many|-|TRBJ1-1
CASSYNLAEEAFF
TGTGCCAGCAGTTACAATCTTGCGGAAGAAGCTTTCTTT
>TRBV5-1|many|-|TRBJ2-7
CASSLGQGNPYEQYF
TGCGCCAGCAGCTTGGGCCAGGGTAATCCCTACGAGCAGTACTTC
>TRBV25-1|few|-|TRBJ2-7
CASSERLGIYEQYF
TGTGCCAGCAGTGAGCGTCTGGGGATATACGAGCAGTACTTC
>TRBV7-2|many|-|TRBJ2-1
CASSSPDYNEQFF
TGTGCCAGCAGCTCCCCCGATTACAATGAGCAGTTCTTC
>TRBV29-1|many|TRBD2|TRBJ2-7
CSVEDPLGGTSGSEGEQYF
TGCAGCGTTGAAGATCCCTTGGGAGGGACTAGCGGGAGTGAAGGAGAGCAGTACTTC
>TRBV6-5|many|-|TRBJ1-1
CASSYSGEYNTEAFF
TGTGCCAGCAGTTACTCAGGAGAGTACAACACTGAAGCTTTCTTT
>TRBV28|many|TRBD1|TRBJ1-1
CASSFTGGVTEAFF
TGTGCCAGCAGTTTCACAGGGGGAGTAACTGAAGCTTTCTTT
>TRBV12-5|many|TRBD1|TRBJ1-1
CASGLAKTGGTEAFF
TGTGCTAGTGGTTTGGCTAAGACAGGGGGCACTGAAGCTTTCTTT
>TRBV20-1|many|-|TRBJ2-1
CSAEGYYNEQFF
TGCAGTGCCGAGGGGTATTACAATGAGCAGTTCTTC
>TRBV27|few|-|TRBJ2-7
CASSKQGPSGEQYF
TGTGCCAGCAGTAAACAGGGCCCCTCTGGCGAGCAGTACTTC
>TRBV9|many|-|TRBJ2-3
CASSVDDTDTQYF
TGTGCCAGCAGCGTAGATGACACAGATACGCAGTATTTT
>TRBV27|many|TRBD1|TRBJ1-1
CASSPGGLNTEAFF
TGTGCCAGCAGTCCAGGGGGCCTGAACACTGAAGCTTTCTTT
>TRBV5-1|once|TRBD1|TRBJ1-2
CASSLATGTGMGYTF
TGCGCCAGCAGCTTGGCTACCGGGACAGGGATGGGCTACACCTTC
>TRBV6-2/TRBV6-3|-|-|TRBJ2-2
CAGSYLGPTGELFF
TGTGCCGGCAGTTACCTCGGACCTACCGGGGAGCTGTTTTTT
>TRBV3-1|many|-|TRBJ1-5
CASSQGTGLANNQPQHF
TGTGCCAGCAGCCAAGGTACAGGCCTCGCGAACAATCAGCCCCAGCATTTT
>TRBV7-9|many|-|TRBJ1-1
CASSSSKIENTEAFF
TGTGCCAGCAGCTCCTCGAAAATAGAGAACACTGAAGCTTTCTTT
>TRBV10-2|-|TRBD1|TRBJ1-1
CASGESRTGNTEAFF
TGCGCCAGCGGTGAGTCCCGGACAGGGAATACTGAAGCTTTCTTT
>TRBV7-3|-|-|TRBJ2-7
CASRPQNYEQYF
TGTGCCAGCAGGCCTCAGAACTATGAACAGTACTTC
>TRBV20-1|-|-|TRBJ2-7
CSARDMGGPSYEQYF
TGCAGTGCTAGAGATATGGGGGGGCCCTCCTACGAGCAGTACTTC
>TRBV2|-|-|TRBJ2-2
CASSERVSFGSNTGELFF
TGTGCCAGCAGTGAAAGGGTCAGCTTCGGCTCGAACACCGGGGAGCTGTTTTTT
>TRBV29-1|many|-|TRBJ2-3
CSVEATAPSTDTQYF
TGCAGCGTTGAAGCGACTGCGCCTAGCACAGATACGCAGTATTTT
>TRBV29-1|many|TRBD2|TRBJ2-1
CSVESSGGNYEQFF
TGCAGCGTTGAGTCTAGCGGGGGAAACTATGAGCAGTTCTTC
>TRBV30|many|TRBD1|TRBJ2-7
CAWSAGQGGYEQYF
TGTGCCTGGAGCGCCGGACAGGGCGGGTACGAGCAGTACTTC
>TRBV4-3|few|-|TRBJ2-5
CASSQDRMTGGKETQYF
TGCGCCAGCAGCCAAGATAGAATGACAGGAGGAAAAGAGACCCAGTACTTC
>TRBV19|few|TRBD1|TRBJ2-7
CASSISGTGNNEQYF
TGTGCCAGTAGTATATCCGGGACAGGGAATAACGAGCAGTACTTC
>TRBV7-9|many|-|TRBJ1-5
CASSLGAGRNQPQHF
TGTGCCAGCAGCTTAGGGGCAGGAAGGAATCAGCCCCAGCATTTT
>TRBV4-1|-|-|TRBJ1-3
CASSQVQGSGNTIYF
TGCGCCAGCAGCCAGGTACAGGGTTCTGGAAACACCATATATTTT
>TRBV6-4|many|-|TRBJ2-7
CANPAARGSSYEQYF
TGTGCCAACCCGGCTGCGAGGGGGAGCTCCTACGAGCAGTACTTC
>TRBV14|many|-|TRBJ2-1
CASSQLADEQFF
TGTGCCAGCAGTCAACTAGCAGATGAGCAGTTCTTC
>TRBV5-1|few|-|TRBJ1-1
CASSLVESAYTEAFF
TGCGCCAGCAGCTTGGTCGAGTCGGCCTACACTGAAGCTTTCTTT
>TRBV12-3/TRBV12-4|many|-|TRBJ2-5
CASSLGTIRETQYF
TGTGCCAGCAGTTTAGGGACCATTAGGGAGACCCAGTACTTC
>TRBV29-1|many|TRBD1|TRBJ2-2
CSVGGQGASLTGELFF
TGCAGCGTTGGGGGACAGGGGGCTTCGCTCACCGGGGAGCTGTTTTTT
>TRBV7-9|once|-|TRBJ1-4
CASSDPSPLYEKLFF
TGTGCCAGCAGCGACCCTTCACCCCTTTATGAAAAACTGTTTTTT
>TRBV9|many|-|TRBJ2-6
CASSVLPGPLSGANVLTF
TGTGCCAGCAGCGTGCTACCGGGACCCCTCTCTGGGGCCAACGTCCTGACTTTC
>TRBV13|few|-|TRBJ1-2
CASSYIGGDGYTF
TGTGCCAGCAGTTATATAGGAGGGGACGGCTACACCTTC
>TRBV7-9|many|-|TRBJ2-3
CAILEGITDTQYF
TGTGCAATACTAGAGGGGATCACAGATACGCAGTATTTT
>TRBV13|many|-|TRBJ2-2
CASSTGPGELFF
TGTGCCAGCAGCACAGGGCCGGGGGAGCTGTTTTTT
>TRBV20-1|many|-|TRBJ2-3
CSARSGVPDTQYF
TGCAGTGCTAGGAGTGGGGTACCAGATACGCAGTATTTT
>TRBV27|many|TRBD2|TRBJ2-7
CASSFGGGRIEQYF
TGTGCCAGCAGTTTCGGCGGGGGGCGGATTGAGCAGTACTTC
>TRBV9|-|TRBD1|TRBJ2-1
CASSLGTGSAGEQFF
TGTGCCAGCAGCCTAGGGACAGGGTCCGCGGGTGAGCAGTTCTTC